This passage covers 15 T cell receptor beta chains from one sample sequenced in a study of shared clonotypes between healthy human individuals. Sequencing used immunoSEQ multiplex PCR; TCRdb keeps in-frame clones, though not all of them. The table includes approximately 640,000 clones, about 90% detected once. Sequencing input: memory CD8+ T cells from PBMCs. Described subset: CD45RO+ cells pooled with CCR7-negative TemRA cells. These receptors originate from a man between 18 and 29 years old in good health. Some clones in this sample may be carry-over from other donors' samples.

The rearrangement joins TRBV10-3 to TRBJ1-4, with 7 bases that match TRBD1. From germline, CDR1 is ENHRY and CDR2 SYGVKD. The CDR3 extends over 16 amino acids. V shed 10 bases, J shed 0 bases, and the junction held 11 bases outside the gene matches. The CDR3 loop reads CATQTGTATTNEKLFF. The CDR3 DNA sequence: TGTGCCACTCAGACCGGGACAGCTACAACTAATGAAAAACTGTTTTTT.

The rearrangement links TRBV27 to TRBJ2-7; TRBD2 aligns across 9 bases. The CDR3 runs 16 residues. The V and J ends lost 5 bases and 2 bases, in that order; junction bases with no gene match: 10. Germline CDR1 is MNHEY and CDR2 is SMNVEV (reference sequence). CDR3 bases: TGTGCCAGCAGTCCCCTAGCGGGAAGAATGGCCTACGAGCAGTACTTC. It yields the protein CASSPLAGRMAYEQYF.

The DNA of the CDR3 is TGTGCCAGCAGCCCAGACAGGGATCGGACCCGCGGCTACGAGCAGTACTTC. Amino acid sequence: CASSPDRDRTRGYEQYF. The genes are TRBV11-2 and TRBJ2-7, with 7 bases identical to TRBD1. Germline loops: CDR1 SGHAT, CDR2 FQNNGV. The CDR3 length is 17 residues. V shed 5 bases, J shed 3 bases, and the junction held 16 bases outside the gene matches.

The gene calls are TRBV7-9 and TRBJ2-5, with 13 bases that match TRBD2. Germline loops: CDR1 SEHNR, CDR2 FQNEAQ (reference sequence). J gave up 9 bases and V 7 bases, and 8 bases lay outside the gene matches. CDR3 size: 14 residues. CDR3 residues: CASTSGGLAGSQYF. CDR3 nucleotide sequence: TGTGCCAGCACCTCAGGGGGACTAGCGGGATCCCAGTACTTC.

The rearrangement links TRBV2 to TRBJ2-7; D remains unclear. The V gene lost 7 bases and the J gene lost 4 bases, with 8 bases spanning the gap. The CDR3 is made up of 11 amino acids. CDR1 is SNHLY, CDR2 FYNNEI, per germline. Here the CDR3 reads CASNGGYEQYF. CDR3 DNA: TGTGCCAGCAATGGCGGATACGAGCAGTACTTC.

This clone was observed once. The J gene is TRBJ2-7, the V gene TRBV28; D might be TRBD1 or TRBD2, each matching 6 bases. Germline V gene lookup returns CDR1 MDHEN and CDR2 SYDVKM. The length of the CDR3 is 14 residues. Trimming removed 10 bases at V and 0 bases at J, with 16 bases between. The chain's CDR3 is CATHGGGSSYEQYF. The CDR3 DNA follows: TGTGCCACCCACGGAGGGGGGAGCTCCTACGAGCAGTACTTC.

The chain couples TRBV4-1 to TRBJ2-3; 8 positions agree with TRBD2. V was clipped by 5 bases and J by 4 bases; unmatched bases: 11. The CDR3 loop spans 16 amino acids. Germline assignment: CDR1 MGHRA and CDR2 YSYEKL. The CDR3: CASSDLPAGAADTQYF. CDR3 DNA sequence: TGCGCCAGCAGCGACCTGCCAGCGGGAGCGGCAGATACGCAGTATTTT.

The J gene is TRBJ2-7, the V gene TRBV27, with a tentative D call TRBD2 (6 bases). With 6 bases removed from V and 4 bases from J, the gap between germline ends came to 13 bases. The CDR3 is 13 residues long. Germline loops: CDR1 MNHEY, CDR2 SMNVEV (reference sequence). CDR3 region: CASREGPTYEQYF. For the CDR3, the DNA is TGTGCCAGCAGGGAGGGGCCCACATACGAGCAGTACTTC.

The J gene is TRBJ1-5, the V gene TRBV28; D gene uncertain. Trimming took off 6 bases at V and 1 base at J, with 10 bases between the two ends. Germline lookup yields CDR1 MDHEN and CDR2 SYDVKM. The length of the CDR3 is 14 residues. CDR3 DNA sequence: TGTGCCAGCAGCCTGGGCTGGAGCAATCAGCCCCAGCATTTT. This encodes CASSLGWSNQPQHF.

This chain joins TRBV28 and TRBJ2-7, with 11 bases matching TRBD2. The junction had 14 bases not matched to a gene; V was cut back by 6 bases and J by 7 bases. The CDR3 is made up of 16 amino acids. Germline CDR1 MDHEN, CDR2 SYDVKM. CDR3 DNA sequence: TGTGCCAGCAGGATATCCGGGACTAGCGGTTTCGGGGAGCAGTACTTC. It translates to CASRISGTSGFGEQYF.

V usage is TRBV5-4 and J usage is TRBJ1-3, with D unresolved. Per germline, CDR1 SGHNT and CDR2 YYREEE (reference sequence). The CDR3 extends over 15 amino acids. The V gene lost 2 bases and the J gene lost 0 bases, with 9 bases spanning the gap. CDR3 residues: CASSFGAFSGNTIYF. The CDR3 DNA reads as TGTGCCAGCAGCTTTGGTGCTTTCTCTGGAAACACCATATATTTT.

The genes are TRBV10-3 and TRBJ1-2, with D perhaps matching TRBD1 (5 bases). The germline CDR1 and CDR2 sequences are ENHRY and SYGVKD. With 9 bases removed from V and 0 bases from J, the gap between germline ends came to 11 bases. The CDR3 is 13 amino acids. The CDR3 loop is CAIRDVSNYGYTF. The CDR3 coding sequence is TGTGCCATTCGGGACGTCTCTAACTATGGCTACACCTTC.

A single count supports this clone. The chain is built from TRBV28 and TRBJ2-5, with a weak D call TRBD1 (5 bases). Trimming shortened V by 6 bases and J by 1 base, and 18 bases separated the two germline ends. Germline-derived CDR1 and CDR2 are MDHEN and SYDVKM. The CDR3 is 16 residues long. Here the CDR3 DNA reads TGTGCCAGCAGCCCCCGGACGGACAAGAGCCAAGAGACCCAGTACTTC. It translates to CASSPRTDKSQETQYF.

J is TRBJ2-2 and V is TRBV28; no clear D. The CDR3 covers 15 residues. V shed 6 bases and J shed 4 bases, with 15 bases lying between them. Germline values: CDR1 MDHEN, CDR2 SYDVKM. The CDR3 DNA is TGTGCCAGCAGCCCCCTCAGCGTGCGCACCGGGGAGCTGTTTTTT. It is translated as CASSPLSVRTGELFF.

This chain uses TRBV9 with TRBJ2-7, with D perhaps TRBD1 (6 bases). The CDR3 contains 12 residues. In germline, CDR1 is SGDLS, CDR2 YYNGEE. V lost 7 bases to trimming and J lost 2 bases, with 10 bases between them. Written as DNA, the CDR3 is TGTGCCAGCGGACAGTCCCCCTACGAGCAGTACTTC. Protein product: CASGQSPYEQYF.